This section outlines one T cell receptor beta chain sequence together with its context. There is no known antigen for this receptor. The input lacks base qualities; no much larger clone sits a single base away. This sample was included in a study of cytomegalovirus exposure and HLA in healthy donors (dated by TCRdb to about 2017). For the wider study: In an earlier analysis of under 750 of the donors, around 290 Gb of sequence data and roughly 100 million unique TCR beta sequences from 180 million or so T cells were reported. Approximately 310 gigabases of sequencing data and approximately 85 million unique TCR sequences were included in an early release covering 550 to 650 HLA-typed donors. The genetic ancestry cluster associated with self-reported Caucasian donors included over 80% of the roughly 390 genotyped donors. The study aimed to test whether signatures of past pathogen exposure could be identified by cataloging public T cell receptors. The study profiled the T cell repertoires of 500 to 800 subjects by immunosequencing and related them to cytomegalovirus serostatus. In addition to the first cohort of 666 subjects, a separate validation cohort of approximately 110 different subjects was used. To predict cytomegalovirus infection status, the study combined high-throughput TCR immunosequencing, statistical association of individual TCRs with disease status, and machine learning. In a later analysis, previously published TCR beta repertoires from 600 to 850 donors were re-analyzed and high-resolution HLA genotyping was added so that TCR occurrence patterns could be studied. In the later analysis, no new phenotypic data were used to find candidate immune exposures; instead, reliance was placed on TCR beta sequences and their occurrence across donors. To decide whether each TCR beta V gene segment behaved as functional or pseudogenic, an earlier analysis of nearly 600 of the donors relied on high-throughput TCR beta sequencing. Donor age, sex, ethnicity and CMV serostatus were collected together with the repertoire data. Genome-wide SNP genotypes for about 65% of the 666 donors were used in a later genetic analysis, which treated that subset as a discovery cohort. All discovery cohort repertoires had been generated on a single sequencing platform. Both class I and class II loci were covered by HLA typing, at four-digit resolution. Typing coverage varied by locus: 629-630 donors for A, B, C, DRB1 and DQB1; 522 for DQA1; about 570 for DPA1; roughly 470 for DPB1. Four or five DR-DQ haplotypes were handled as single units for association and clustering, since linkage in the cohort was strong. On average, about 200,000 unique TCR beta nucleotide sequences were sequenced per donor among a few hundred genotyped donors of the cohort, with roughly a sixth of those sequences being non-productive. Study-level results and caveats: A further reported finding was that TCR beta sequences accurately predicted the HLA-A and HLA-B alleles for most subjects in the first cohort. Roughly uniform sequencing depth across donors was assumed in presence/absence analyses, although this assumption may not hold. The study listed 164 TCR beta chains as associated with cytomegalovirus. In a later analysis, most CMV-associated TCR beta chains were found to appear HLA-restricted, with HLA associations seemingly driven largely by CMV exposure. In vitro tests confirmed that three of the cytomegalovirus-associated TCR beta chains recognize cytomegalovirus antigens. The only immune exposure information available for the cohort was CMV serostatus. In a later analysis, the rate of TCR association differed among HLA loci, with DRB1 alleles having the most associated TCRs and HLA-C alleles having the fewest. According to the authors, the approach could potentially be generalized to other disease states and immunological phenotypes. In a later analysis, several top co-occurrence clusters were reported to appear linked to parvovirus B19, influenza, CMV and Epstein-Barr virus. The classifier was reported to diagnose cytomegalovirus status with high specificity and sensitivity in both the original and validation cohorts. The 87-base-pair reads could not distinguish some IMGT-functional V segments, including TRBV6-2 and TRBV6-3, so those segments were excluded. In a later genetic analysis, a missense DCLRE1C variant was associated with V-gene and J-gene trimming of TCR beta chains, and the association was replicated in an independent cohort. Compared with equally common non-associated chains, HLA-associated TCR beta chains in a later analysis were more clonally expanded and had lower generation probabilities. Only TCR beta chains were sequenced in this cohort, and the absence of alpha or paired-chain data limited detectable features. In an earlier analysis of more than 500 of the donors, most TCR beta V segments appeared in productive rearrangements about 87% or about 30% of the time, broadly matching IMGT annotations. Because counts were too low, seventeen rarely observed V segments, including chromosome 9 orphons, were excluded from the earlier analysis of a few hundred of the donors. HLA typing was unavailable for some donors at each locus, so association tests used only the typed subset. Across donors, most TCR sequences were observed very rarely, whereas some public TCRs were present in many individuals. A cluster of highly shared sequence variants was judged likely to represent a technical artifact of the sequencing pipeline. Correlated functional status among segregating V segments might reflect linkage disequilibrium, but an unknown experimental factor could not be ruled out. When HLA alleles, especially DR and DQ, strongly co-occurred, attributing TCR associations to individual alleles was difficult. At a false discovery rate of 0.05, a later analysis linked roughly 17,000 TCR beta sequences to specific HLA alleles. A later genetic analysis reported fewer N-insertions in productive TCRs among donors in an Asian-associated ancestry cluster than the roughly 700-donor mean.

CDR1 KGHSH and CDR2 LQKENI are derived from the germline V gene. Trimming removed 0 bases from V and 1 base from J, leaving 9 bases between the germline ends. Inclusive of the bounding cysteine and phenylalanine, the CDR3 is 15 residues long. The read is trimmed to its CDR3 DNA, 45 bases read in frame from base 1. Receptor amplification or capture employed the immunoSEQ multiplex PCR assay. A mixture of 60 forward primers for TCR Vbeta segments and 13 reverse primers for TCR Jbeta segments was used in the multiplex PCR. A multiplex PCR assay on genomic DNA amplified the CDR3 region of rearranged TCR beta genes. The Illumina HiSeq System was used to sequence the amplified TCR beta libraries as 87-base-pair reads. The paper's data handling went like this. Across the 640 or so repertoires, a later analysis counted about 81 million unique TCR beta chains, 8.5 million to 12 million of which were shared by at least two donors. Raw reads were error-corrected and collapsed into unique sequences by a nearest-neighbor algorithm in which closely related sequences were merged to remove PCR and sequencing errors. CDR3 sequences were aligned to IMGT reference sequences to assign V, D and J gene segments. For a sequence to be retained, a match of at least six nucleotides to both a V gene segment and a J gene segment was required. Rearrangements were called productive when the CDR3 lacked stop codons and stayed in frame with V and J; all others were non-productive. CDR3 was defined according to IMGT convention as the region running from the second conserved V-encoded cysteine to the conserved J-encoded phenylalanine. The earlier analysis of some 580 of the donors excluded any sequence lacking an unambiguous match to a single V gene segment. An earlier analysis of about 590 of the donors classified V segments as functional when productive rearrangements were above 56.7% and as segregating when the standard deviation between donors was above 5%. A statistical classification framework was developed to diagnose cytomegalovirus status using the catalog of TCR beta chain sequences. V and J gene assignment, in a later analysis, came from comparing TCR nucleotide sequences with IMGT/GENE-DB human TR gene sequences. In a later analysis, CDR3 sequences and most-parsimonious VDJ recombination scenarios were assigned using the TCRdist pipeline. In a later analysis, every TCR beta chain was defined by the combination of its CDR3 amino acid sequence and its V-gene family, and reads without a unique V-gene family were dropped. In a later analysis, approximately 590 highly shared, low-generation-probability nucleotide sequences were removed to address suspected cross-contamination and a sequencing artifact. In a later analysis, a clonal expansion index for each public chain was calculated from normalized within-repertoire ranks of inferred template counts. Generation probabilities in a later analysis came from a VDJ recombination model fitted to out-of-frame rearrangements, and those results were checked against IGoR. In a later analysis, hypergeometric tests were used to score TCR-TCR, TCR-HLA and TCR-CMV co-occurrence, with a repertoire-size bias correction applied to TCR pairs. False discovery rates were estimated in a later analysis by permuting HLA or CMV assignments 20 times. A later analysis grouped co-occurring TCRs with DBSCAN, adding TCRdist sequence similarity when clustering within HLA-allele-positive subsets. Repertoires with fewer than 30,000 or more than 120,000 public chains, plus five repertoires with anomalous nucleotide sharing, were excluded from co-occurrence clustering. Held by TCRdb, this immuneACCESS table contains in-frame sequences only and omits some clones. Under half of the omission traces to an unresolved V gene where checked; the cause of the rest is unknown. The DNA was the basis for D and trimming; V, J and clone size are from that table. This sample lists more than 110,000 clones; around 79% were detected once. The top ten clones comprise about 3.4% of the sample.

The cohort consisted of 600 to 700 healthy bone marrow donors. At the time of sampling, all cohort members were nominally healthy, though unrecorded immune exposures were likely present. The donor tested CMV seronegative and was one of the 352 seronegative cohort members. Each donor provided a peripheral blood sample, and peripheral blood mononuclear cells were used for TCR beta sequencing. The Qiagen DNeasy Blood Extraction Kit was used to extract genomic DNA from the blood cell samples. The sequence came from a female donor in good health and CMV-seronegative. Here the chain combines TRBV18 and TRBJ2-5, with no reliable assignment of the D segment. Input material: PBMCs. Read as DNA, the sequence is TGTGCCAGCTCACCACCGGTTACAGCCCAAGAGACCCAGTACTTC. The translation is CASSPPVTAQETQYF.